One and the same sample provided the 9 T cell receptor beta chains below, sequenced in a study of T cell responses to AZD1222 COVID-19 vaccine (dated by TCRdb to 2020 to 2023). Library preparation was by the immunoSEQ multiplex PCR assay. TCRdb took this table from immuneACCESS and kept in-frame rearrangements with V and J called. Such tables lack part of the clones; where checked against another copy, unresolved V genes explain under half of the gap, and the rest is unexplained. This sample comprises under 100,000 clones, roughly 94% of them detected only once. The biggest ten clones account for under 7.5% of the sample. In the paper's terms, the time point label means: baseline before first vaccination. The treatment or condition label corresponds to: meningococcal conjugate vaccine given as trial control. The input for sequencing was peripheral blood, taken on day 0 of MenACWY control vaccination. These receptor sequences come from an adult in good health.

The chain employs TRBV9 and TRBJ2-5; 10 nucleotides align to TRBD2. With 0 bases clipped from V and 7 bases from J, the junction kept 3 bases outside the gene matches. Germline V gene data show CDR1 as SGDLS and CDR2 as YYNGEE. There are 14 residues in the CDR3. Here the CDR3 reads CASSVDLAGGTQYF. The CDR3 DNA sequence: TGTGCCAGCAGCGTAGATTTAGCGGGAGGGACCCAGTACTTC.

V usage is TRBV29-1 and J usage is TRBJ2-3, with 7 nucleotides matching TRBD2. Germline trimming cut 8 bases from V and 2 bases from J; bases unmatched to any gene: 10. The length of the CDR3 is 14 residues. CDR1 and CDR2 (germline): SQVTM, ANQGSEA. CDR3 coding DNA: TGCAGCTGCCCCCTAGCGGTGAACACAGATACGCAGTATTTT. This encodes CSCPLAVNTDTQYF.

The rearrangement links TRBV14 to TRBJ2-2; D is undetermined. V gave up 1 base and J gave up 0 bases, with 15 bases separating them. CDR3 length: 18 residues. CDR1 and CDR2 (germline): SGHDN, FVKESK. CDR3 nucleotides: TGTGCCAGCAGCCAAGTAGATCCTAGGCGAGCGAACACCGGGGAGCTGTTTTTT. Translating it yields CASSQVDPRRANTGELFF.

This clone was seen only once. This chain connects TRBV18 to TRBJ1-1; 11 positions match TRBD1. The germline V gene has CDR1 KGHSH and CDR2 LQKENI. The CDR3 totals 17 residues. The trim removed 2 bases at V and 4 bases at J, leaving 9 bases unmatched. The CDR3 is CASSPAPGQGEVTEAFF. The CDR3 nucleotides are TGTGCCAGCTCACCAGCACCGGGACAGGGGGAGGTCACTGAAGCTTTCTTT.

This chain links TRBV7-9 with TRBJ1-2; weak D call: TRBD1 (5 bases). The CDR3 length is 17 residues. Germline CDR1 reads SEHNR; CDR2 reads FQNEAQ (reference sequence). Trimming left V 3 bases short and J 7 bases short, with 24 bases between. DNA of the CDR3: TGTGCCAGCAGCTTGGGGCAGGGCTTAGGTGACTTGGGTGGCTACACCTTC. Protein sequence: CASSLGQGLGDLGGYTF.

V usage is TRBV12-3 or TRBV12-4 and J usage is TRBJ1-3; D is undetermined. CDR3 length: 12 residues. V gave up 5 bases and J gave up 4 bases, with 6 bases separating them. The CDR3 nucleotides read TGTGCCAGCAGTGAGAACGGAAACACCATATATTTT. Amino acids: CASSENGNTIYF.

The CDR3 loop is CASKGQTYGYTF. The DNA for the CDR3 is TGTGCCAGCAAGGGACAGACCTATGGCTACACCTTC. This chain connects TRBV6-5 to TRBJ1-2; 7 bases are a match to TRBD1. Germline V gene data show CDR1 as MNHEY and CDR2 as SVGAGI. The CDR3 is 12 residues long. The V and J ends lost 7 bases and 4 bases, in that order; junction bases with no gene match: 3.

Sample share makes this clone medium-sized. The DNA for the CDR3 is TGTGCCAGCAGCCTTCCTAGCGGGAGAAATACGCAGTATTTT. Residues: CASSLPSGRNTQYF. The rearrangement links TRBV9 to TRBJ2-3, with TRBD2 matching 10 bases. With 4 bases clipped from V and 7 bases from J, the junction kept 6 bases outside the gene matches. This CDR3 is built from 14 residues. Germline V gene lookup returns CDR1 SGDLS and CDR2 YYNGEE.

This chain links TRBV12-3 or TRBV12-4 with TRBJ1-3; D uncertain. Trimming stripped 4 bases from V and 0 bases from J, with 4 bases between. This CDR3 spans 13 amino acids. CDR3 sequence reads: CASSWGSGNTIYF. CDR3 DNA sequence: TGTGCCAGCAGTTGGGGCTCTGGAAACACCATATATTTT.